The 3 T cell receptor beta chains reported below all come from one sample, sequenced in a study of blood T cells in healthy people across ages. With a J-beta primer mix and a sample-barcoded 5' primer, a second PCR ran about 7 to 12 cycles. TCRdb ran MiXCR on the 5' RACE reads and lists one entry per CDR3 protein. This sample has 790,000 or so distinct CDR3 sequences, with less than 60% found just once. Sequenced sample: blood. These receptors all come from a man aged 80 or over in good health.

The chain joins TRBV20-1 to TRBJ2-7; D gene unclear. There are 13 residues in the CDR3. Germline V lookup: CDR1 DFQATT, CDR2 SNEGSKA (reference sequence). Trimming left V 0 bases short and J 0 bases short, with 6 bases between. For the CDR3, the DNA is TGCAGTGCTAGAGATGGATTCTCCTACGAGCAGTACTTC. Its protein is CSARDGFSYEQYF.

The chain is built from TRBV29-1 and TRBJ1-4, with D unclear. With 7 bases removed from V and 2 bases from J, the gap between germline ends came to 8 bases. This CDR3 region has 12 residues. The germline CDR1 and CDR2 sequences are SQVTM and ANQGSEA. CDR3 residues: CSGSRTNEKLFF. CDR3 DNA: TGCAGCGGTAGCCGGACTAATGAAAAACTGTTTTTT.

V usage is TRBV4-3 and J usage is TRBJ2-1; maybe TRBD1 (5 bases). The length of the CDR3 is 15 residues. Germline assignment: CDR1 LGHNA and CDR2 YSLEER. V lost 2 bases and J 3 bases, leaving 11 bases between the germline ends. The CDR3 here is CASSQSPDNYNEQFF. CDR3 bases: TGCGCCAGCAGCCAAAGTCCGGACAACTACAATGAGCAGTTCTTC.